These 24 T cell receptor beta chains originate from one sample sequenced in a study of cytomegalovirus exposure and HLA in healthy donors. Clones were read by immunoSEQ multiplex PCR, and TCRdb kept only the in-frame ones, dropping some. The data hold roughly 90,000 clones, with 85% observed a single time. The sequencing sample was made of PBMCs. The source is a man in his late teens or twenties in good health and CMV-seropositive.

The V call is TRBV5-1, the J call TRBJ2-1; 11 bases agree with TRBD1. CDR1 SGHRS and CDR2 YFSETQ come from the germline V gene. CDR3 length: 15 amino acids. The V and J ends lost 4 bases and 2 bases, in that order; junction bases with no gene match: 2. CDR3 protein: CASSPDRGPYNEQFF. The CDR3 region has the DNA TGCGCCAGCAGCCCGGACAGGGGGCCCTACAATGAGCAGTTCTTC. The full variable domain, with the rest looked up from reference TRBV5-1 and TRBJ2-1, is KAGVTQTPRYLIKTRGQQVTLSCSPISGHRSVSWYQQTPGQGLQFLFEYFSETQRNKGNFPGRFSGRQFSNSRSEMNVSTLELGDSALYLCASSPDRGPYNEQFFGPGTRLTVL.

This clone was observed a single time. The genes are TRBV18 and TRBJ1-1; 8 nucleotides agree with TRBD1. Germline values: CDR1 KGHSH, CDR2 LQKENI. The CDR3 covers 14 residues. V lost 5 bases and J lost 1; bases outside the gene matches: 3. The CDR3 is CASSGQGGNTEAFF. The DNA of the CDR3 is TGTGCCAGCTCAGGACAGGGAGGGAACACTGAAGCTTTCTTT.

The chain is built from TRBV27 and TRBJ2-7; 11 positions agree with TRBD2. Germline CDR1 reads MNHEY; CDR2 reads SMNVEV (reference sequence). CDR3 size: 14 residues. J was trimmed by 7 bases and V by 4 bases; bases with no gene match: 6. CDR3 region: CASSSLAGGQEQYV. CDR3 DNA: TGTGCCAGCAGTTCCTTAGCGGGAGGGCAGGAGCAGTACGTC.

The chain is built from TRBV5-4 and TRBJ1-1; the match to TRBD1 covers 7 bases. This CDR3 has 14 residues. The V and J ends lost 2 bases and 1 base, in that order; junction bases with no gene match: 2. From germline, CDR1 is SGHNT and CDR2 YYREEE (reference sequence). CDR3 nucleotides: TGTGCCAGCAGCTTACAGGGGACGAACACTGAAGCTTTCTTT. Translated, it gives CASSLQGTNTEAFF.

The chain uses TRBV5-1 and TRBJ2-5; tentative D call: TRBD2 (5 bases). Germline CDR1 is SGHRS and CDR2 is YFSETQ. The V and J ends lost 1 base and 2 bases respectively, with 6 bases between them. CDR3 length: 13 residues. This CDR3 reads CASSLTSQETQYF. In DNA form, the CDR3 reads TGCGCCAGCAGCTTGACTAGTCAAGAGACCCAGTACTTC. The variable domain in full, completed from reference TRBV5-1 and TRBJ2-5, reads KAGVTQTPRYLIKTRGQQVTLSCSPISGHRSVSWYQQTPGQGLQFLFEYFSETQRNKGNFPGRFSGRQFSNSRSEMNVSTLELGDSALYLCASSLTSQETQYFGPGTRLLVL.

The CDR3 sequence: CSVRGGDRDQETQYF. For the CDR3, the DNA is TGCAGCGTCCGCGGGGGGGACAGAGACCAAGAGACCCAGTACTTC. V and J are TRBV29-1 and TRBJ2-5; 9 positions agree with TRBD2. The germline V gene has CDR1 SQVTM and CDR2 ANQGSEA. Trimming at V came to 6 bases and at J to 0 bases, leaving 8 bases not matched to a gene. This CDR3 contains 15 residues.

The rearrangement uses TRBV7-9 and TRBJ2-3, with TRBD2 matching 9 bases. Trimming cost V 1 base and J 4 bases; bases outside gene matches: 9. The CDR3 consists of 17 residues. The germline V gene encodes CDR1 SEHNR and CDR2 FQNEAQ (reference sequence). For the CDR3, the DNA is TGTGCCAGCAGCTTAGTGGTGGTTAGCGGGAGTGCAGATACGCAGTATTTT. It codes for CASSLVVVSGSADTQYF.

V is TRBV10-2 and J is TRBJ2-1, with TRBD2 as a possible D gene (7 bases). This CDR3 region has 14 residues. Between the trimmed V and J ends, which lost 9 bases and 5 bases, there was a span of 17 bases. Germline CDR1 reads WSHSY; CDR2 reads SAAADI. CDR3 loop: CASIEGGANNEQFF. CDR3 coding DNA: TGCGCCAGTATCGAGGGGGGGGCGAACAATGAGCAGTTCTTC.

The chain couples TRBV4-1 to TRBJ2-2; 8 bases align to TRBD2. Germline V gives CDR1 MGHRA, CDR2 YSYEKL. V was clipped by 3 bases and J by 7 bases; unmatched bases: 13. The CDR3 contains 17 residues. In nucleotides, the CDR3 is TGCGCCAGCAGCCAGATGGACATGGGACTAGTTCGCGGGGAGCTGTTTTTT. Amino acids: CASSQMDMGLVRGELFF.

V gene TRBV27 combines with J gene TRBJ2-1; TRBD2 matches 13 bases. The CDR3 is 19 residues long. After removal of 4 bases from V and 3 bases from J, the junction contained 12 bases not matched to a gene. The V gene's germline CDR1 is MNHEY and CDR2 SMNVEV (reference sequence). In DNA, the CDR3 is TGTGCCAGCAGTTCTCGGATGGGACTAGCGGGAACGGGCTACAATGAGCAGTTCTTC. The encoded protein is CASSSRMGLAGTGYNEQFF.

V usage is TRBV30 and J usage is TRBJ2-7; 11 bases agree with TRBD1. With V trimmed by 2 bases and J by 0 bases, 6 bases remained unmatched. This CDR3 is built from 16 residues. Germline V gives CDR1 GTSNPN, CDR2 SVGIG (reference sequence). As DNA, the CDR3 is TGTGCCTGGAGTCGGGACAGGGGGATGGTCTCCTACGAGCAGTACGTC. Translating it yields CAWSRDRGMVSYEQYV.

This chain joins TRBV11-2 and TRBJ1-1, with D tentatively TRBD1 (6 bases). V gave up 5 bases and J gave up 1 base, with 11 bases separating them. The germline gives CDR1 SGHAT, CDR2 FQNNGV. This CDR3 is built from 14 residues. This chain's CDR3 is CASSTQGPNTEAFF. The CDR3, as DNA: TGTGCCAGCAGCACACAGGGCCCGAACACTGAAGCTTTCTTT.

The chain recombines TRBV28 with TRBJ2-2; TRBD1 aligns across 7 bases. Trimming at V came to 6 bases and at J to 4 bases, leaving 17 bases not matched to a gene. Germline V gene data show CDR1 as MDHEN and CDR2 as SYDVKM. CDR3 length equals 18 residues. CDR3 nucleotide sequence: TGTGCCAGCAGCCGAGCCGGACAGGCAGGTTTGGGCACCGGGGAGCTGTTTTTT. It specifies CASSRAGQAGLGTGELFF.

CDR3 sequence: CASSFLGLADTGELFF. CDR3 in DNA: TGTGCCAGCAGTTTTTTAGGTCTAGCGGACACCGGGGAGCTGTTTTTT. The chain combines TRBV28 with TRBJ2-2; 7 nucleotides agree with TRBD2. This CDR3 has 16 residues. CDR1 MDHEN and CDR2 SYDVKM come from the germline V gene. The V segment lost 3 bases and the J segment 3 bases; nucleotides outside the gene matches: 7.

This clone has only one observation. This chain uses TRBV5-1 with TRBJ2-1; D gene unclear. Germline-derived CDR1 and CDR2 are SGHRS and YFSETQ. V lost 0 bases and J lost 6, with 10 bases in between. This CDR3 region has 14 residues. CDR3 DNA: TGCGCCAGCAGCTTGGGCTTACTTGGCAATGAGCAGTTCTTC. It translates to CASSLGLLGNEQFF.

The rearrangement joins TRBV9 to TRBJ2-2; 12 bases are shared with TRBD2. The CDR3 runs 17 residues. Germline V CDR1 and CDR2: SGDLS, YYNGEE. The V gene end was trimmed by 0 bases and the J gene end by 6 bases; junction bases not matched to a gene: 6. CDR3 protein: CASSVGWGTSGSGELFF. The CDR3 DNA follows: TGTGCCAGCAGCGTAGGGTGGGGGACTAGCGGGTCCGGGGAGCTGTTTTTT. The variable domain in full, completed from reference TRBV9 and TRBJ2-2, reads DSGVTQTPKHLITATGQRVTLRCSPRSGDLSVYWYQQSLDQGLQFLIQYYNGEERAKGNILERFSAQQFPDLHSELNLSSLELGDSALYFCASSVGWGTSGSGELFFGEGSRLTVL.

This clone was recorded once. The chain recombines TRBV6-5 with TRBJ2-2, with D perhaps matching TRBD2 (6 bases). Trimming shortened V by 2 bases and J by 2 bases, and 9 bases separated the two germline ends. The CDR3 sequence is 15 residues long. Germline values: CDR1 MNHEY, CDR2 SVGAGI. CDR3 nucleotides: TGTGCCAGCAGTTACACTAGCAGAAACACCGGGGAGCTGTTTTTT. Encoded protein: CASSYTSRNTGELFF.

V usage is TRBV5-6 and J usage is TRBJ2-3, with D perhaps matching TRBD2 (6 bases). The V gene's germline CDR1 is SGHDT and CDR2 YYEEEE. Trimming stripped 4 bases from V and 2 bases from J, with 11 bases between. This CDR3 has 14 amino acids. The CDR3, as DNA: TGTGCCAGCAGCGGCGGGACCTACACAGATACGCAGTATTTT. This codes for CASSGGTYTDTQYF.

The chain combines TRBV29-1 with TRBJ1-1, with D perhaps TRBD1 (6 bases). Trimming removed 8 bases from V and 0 bases from J, with 13 bases in between. The CDR3 totals 13 residues. Germline V gene lookup returns CDR1 SQVTM and CDR2 ANQGSEA. CDR3 sequence: CSTRGGLNTEAFF. CDR3 bases: TGCAGCACCAGAGGGGGTTTGAACACTGAAGCTTTCTTT.

This chain links TRBV27 with TRBJ1-1; maybe TRBD1 (5 bases). V dropped 8 bases and J dropped 5 bases, with 18 bases sitting between them. Germline V gene lookup returns CDR1 MNHEY and CDR2 SMNVEV (reference sequence). This CDR3 contains 14 residues. CDR3 protein: CASYSDRGWTEAFF. The DNA for the CDR3 is TGTGCCAGCTACTCTGACCGGGGGTGGACTGAAGCTTTCTTT.

This chain connects TRBV4-1 to TRBJ2-7; D remains unclear. With 0 bases removed from V and 2 bases from J, the gap between germline ends came to 11 bases. The CDR3 runs to 15 residues. Per germline, CDR1 MGHRA and CDR2 YSYEKL. For the CDR3, the DNA is TGCGCCAGCAGCCAAGATTCCAACATCCCCTACGAGCAGTACTTC. Its protein is CASSQDSNIPYEQYF.

The J gene is TRBJ2-1, the V gene TRBV27, with TRBD2 matching 7 bases. V gave up 6 bases and J gave up 7 bases; unmatched junction bases: 9. Germline V gene data show CDR1 as MNHEY and CDR2 as SMNVEV (reference sequence). The CDR3 consists of 14 residues. The CDR3 loop reads CASSQTRRGNEQFF. Written as DNA, the CDR3 is TGTGCCAGCAGCCAAACAAGGCGGGGGAATGAGCAGTTCTTC.

V gene TRBV10-3 combines with J gene TRBJ2-5; a possible D gene is TRBD1 (7 bases). The CDR3 consists of 15 residues. The ends were cut back, 6 bases at V and 1 base at J, with 15 bases in the middle. Germline V gene lookup returns CDR1 ENHRY and CDR2 SYGVKD. The chain's CDR3 is CAISKNRGGQETQYF. CDR3 coding DNA: TGTGCCATCAGCAAAAACAGGGGAGGCCAAGAGACCCAGTACTTC.

In this sample, this clone turned up once. The J gene is TRBJ2-2, the V gene TRBV7-9; weak D call: TRBD1 (6 bases). Germline values: CDR1 SEHNR, CDR2 FQNEAQ (reference sequence). Trimming stripped 5 bases from V and 0 bases from J, with 10 bases between. The CDR3 runs to 15 residues. The CDR3 reads CASSQGTTNTGELFF. CDR3 coding DNA: TGTGCCAGCAGCCAGGGGACGACGAACACCGGGGAGCTGTTTTTT.